The clone carrying this T cell receptor (beta chain) was observed a few times. Data came from immunoSEQ multiplex PCR; TCRdb stores just in-frame clones and leaves some out. The data contain 200,000 to 250,000 clones, approximately 84% of them seen just once; the ten biggest clones take up 5.9%. This sample is drawn from a study of blood T cell repertoires in COVID-19. Sequenced sample: peripheral blood. The receptor was isolated from a man at least 80 years old with acute or convalescent COVID-19.

The CDR3 sequence is CASNHGLGTRETQYF. The CDR3 DNA follows: TGTGCCAGCAACCACGGTCTAGGGACTCGGGAGACCCAGTACTTC. The chain joins TRBV7-2 to TRBJ2-5; possibly TRBD2 for D (6 bases). The CDR3 totals 15 residues. Germline lookup yields CDR1 SGHTA and CDR2 FQGNSA. Trimming shortened V by 7 bases and J by 5 bases, and 20 bases separated the two germline ends. Complete variable domain (other parts from reference TRBV7-2 and TRBJ2-5): GAGVSQSPSNKVTEKGKDVELRCDPISGHTALYWYRQSLGQGLEFLIYFQGNSAPDKSGLPSDRFSAERTGGSVSTLTIQRTQQEDSAVYLCASNHGLGTRETQYFGPGTRLLVL.